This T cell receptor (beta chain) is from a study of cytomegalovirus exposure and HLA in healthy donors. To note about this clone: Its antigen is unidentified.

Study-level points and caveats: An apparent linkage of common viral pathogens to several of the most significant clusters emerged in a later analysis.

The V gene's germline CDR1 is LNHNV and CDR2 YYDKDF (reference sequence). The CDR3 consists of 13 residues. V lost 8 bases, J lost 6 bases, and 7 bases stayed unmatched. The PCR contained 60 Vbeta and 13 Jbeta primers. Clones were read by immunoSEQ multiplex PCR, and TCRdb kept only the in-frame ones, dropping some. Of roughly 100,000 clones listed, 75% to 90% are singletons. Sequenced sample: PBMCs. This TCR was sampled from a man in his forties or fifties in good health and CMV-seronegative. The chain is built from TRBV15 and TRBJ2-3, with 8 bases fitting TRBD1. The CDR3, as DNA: TGTGCCACCTCCACAGGGGGGAGGGATACGCAGTATTTT. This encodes CATSTGGRDTQYF.